This T cell receptor beta chain was recorded in a study of T cell repertoires in cytomegalovirus infection. Whole-study context: As its CMV epitopes, the study selected recently identified HLA-C-restricted and well-studied HLA-B-restricted targets. Both a matching HLA type and CMV infection were indicated by public TCR beta signatures.

Findings and caveats of the study: Dominating the ex vivo response were HLA-C-restricted CMV-specific TCR beta clonotypes. Identification of carriers of CMV plus the relevant HLA was performed using cumulative public TCR beta family frequency.

The table lists this clonotype with a few counts. Its antigen is undetermined. The germline gives CDR1 ENHRY, CDR2 SYGVKD. This CDR3 is 15 amino acids long. The V end was cut by 10 bases, the J end by 1 base, with 19 bases between. Using its own MiXCR run on the reads, TCRdb lists one record per CDR3 protein. The data contain 350,000 to 400,000 distinct CDR3 sequences, roughly 36% of them singletons. This clonotype originated in a human donor in good health (CMV status not recorded). Some clones in this sample may be carry-over from other donors' samples. This chain joins TRBV10-3 and TRBJ1-2; tentative D call: TRBD1 (6 bases). Sample: cultured PBMCs, taken from culture after CMV antigen stimulation. Here the CDR3 DNA reads TGTGCCACCGACGACCCGGGACACTTTAACTATGGCTACACCTTC. Translation: CATDDPGHFNYGYTF.